This T cell receptor (beta chain) was profiled in a study of shared clonotypes between healthy human individuals. This CDR3 contains 14 residues. The germline V gene encodes CDR1 MGHRA and CDR2 YSYEKL. With 6 bases removed from V and 7 bases from J, the gap between germline ends came to 16 bases. With respect to this clone: Antigen specificity is unknown.

Roughly 200 ng DNA, tens of thousands of T cell genomes, went into each sorted-subset replicate PCR. Data came from immunoSEQ multiplex PCR; TCRdb stores just in-frame clones and leaves some out. The table records about 1 million clones, 75% of them present only once. Points from the study as a whole: Researchers sampled only blood; tissue repertoires likely differ.

This chain joins TRBV4-1 and TRBJ2-1, with D maybe TRBD1 (5 bases). Sequenced material: memory CD4+ T cells sorted from blood. This sample's subset: CD45RA-negative fraction. The sequence was obtained from a man aged 18-30 years in good health. The CDR3 sequence: CASSLSPQGNEQFF. The DNA for the CDR3 is TGCGCCAGCAGTCTTAGTCCCCAGGGTAATGAGCAGTTCTTC.